The 9 T cell receptor beta chains presented below share a single source sample, sequenced in a study of blood T cell repertoires in COVID-19. The protocol was immunoSEQ multiplex PCR, while the TCRdb copy is restricted to in-frame clones and leaves out a portion. Seen here are just over 250,000 clones, around 90% observed once, and the top ten hold roughly 4%. Sequenced input: peripheral blood. The origin of the receptors is a man between 60 and 70 years old who had recovered from COVID-19.

This rearrangement joins TRBV6-5 to TRBJ1-2, with 10 bases identical to TRBD1. The trim removed 5 bases at V and 6 bases at J, leaving 6 bases unmatched. This CDR3 spans 14 amino acids. CDR1 and CDR2 (germline): MNHEY, SVGAGI. CDR3 loop: CASSPRQGANGYTF. Written as DNA, the CDR3 is TGTGCCAGCAGTCCCCGACAGGGGGCGAATGGCTACACCTTC.

The chain joins TRBV7-2 to TRBJ1-2; TRBD1 aligns across 8 bases. The CDR3 is made up of 14 amino acids. CDR1 and CDR2 (germline): SGHTA, FQGNSA. V gave up 5 bases and J gave up 4 bases; unmatched junction bases: 6. CDR3: CASSQDRGGYGYTF. CDR3 DNA: TGTGCCAGCAGCCAAGACAGGGGTGGCTATGGCTACACCTTC.

The chain couples TRBV29-1 to TRBJ2-3, with 9 positions matching TRBD1. The V gene end was trimmed by 7 bases and the J gene end by 3 bases; junction bases not matched to a gene: 2. Germline V gives CDR1 SQVTM, CDR2 ANQGSEA. The CDR3 loop spans 12 amino acids. The CDR3 nucleotides read TGCAGCGCCGGGACAGGGACAGATACGCAGTATTTT. Its translation is CSAGTGTDTQYF.

The chain links TRBV5-1 to TRBJ1-2; TRBD1 matches 7 bases. Germline CDR1 SGHRS, CDR2 YFSETQ. With V trimmed by 1 base and J by 8 bases, 5 bases remained unmatched. The CDR3 is 13 residues long. CDR3: CASSLLQGKGYTF. DNA of the CDR3: TGCGCCAGCAGCTTGCTACAGGGGAAAGGCTACACCTTC.

This clone was recorded at least ten times. This rearrangement joins TRBV2 to TRBJ1-2; 7 nucleotides align to TRBD1. Germline V CDR1 and CDR2: SNHLY, FYNNEI. V shed 9 bases, J shed 8 bases, and the junction held 12 bases outside the gene matches. This CDR3 has 13 amino acids. The CDR3 DNA reads TGTGCCAGGGAGGGACAGTCGGGTTTCGGCTACACCTTC. Its protein product is CAREGQSGFGYTF. The full variable domain, completed using reference TRBV2 and TRBJ1-2, is EPEVTQTPSHQVTQMGQEVILRCVPISNHLYFYWYRQILGQKVEFLVSFYNNEISEKSEIFDDQFSVERPDGSNFTLKIRSTKLEDSAMYFCAREGQSGFGYTFGSGTRLTVV.

This clone appeared once. The chain uses TRBV7-9 and TRBJ2-5; D is possibly TRBD2 (5 bases). The germline V gene has CDR1 SEHNR and CDR2 FQNEAQ (reference sequence). This CDR3 spans 15 amino acids. The V and J ends lost 5 bases and 1 base respectively, with 14 bases between them. The CDR3 DNA reads as TGTGCCAGCAGCGGGAGCGACCGGATCCAAGAGACCCAGTACTTC. Amino acids: CASSGSDRIQETQYF. The full variable domain, with the rest looked up from reference TRBV7-9 and TRBJ2-5, is DTGVSQNPRHKITKRGQNVTFRCDPISEHNRLYWYRQTLGQGPEFLTYFQNEAQLEKSRLLSDRFSAERPKGSFSTLEIQRTEQGDSAMYLCASSGSDRIQETQYFGPGTRLLVL.

With regard to this clone: One end of the junction fails to match germline, which may point to a read error. The chain couples TRBV7-7 to TRBJ2-5; the match to TRBD1 covers 7 bases. Per the germline V gene, CDR1 is SSHAT and CDR2 is FNYEAQ (reference sequence). The CDR3 length is 13 residues. The CDR3 DNA sequence: TGTGCTAGCAGCCCGAACAGGGGAGAGACCCAGTACTTC. Residues: CASSPNRGETQYF. Variable domain in full (rest from reference TRBV7-7 and TRBJ2-5): GAGVSQSPRYKVTKRGQDVTLRCDPISSHATLYWYQQALGQGPEFLTYFNYEAQPDKSGLPSDRFSAERPEGSISTLTIQRTEQRDSAMYRCASSPNRGETQYFGPGTRLLVL.

The chain couples TRBV2 to TRBJ1-6, with D possibly matching TRBD1 (6 bases). The CDR3 loop spans 14 amino acids. The V end lost 4 bases, the J end lost 7 bases, and 11 bases lay between the germline ends. CDR1 is SNHLY, CDR2 FYNNEI, per germline. The CDR3: CASSAGQRNSPLHF. CDR3 coding DNA: TGTGCCAGCAGTGCTGGACAGAGAAATTCACCCCTCCACTTT.

J is TRBJ1-2 and V is TRBV18, with 7 bases identical to TRBD1. The CDR3 runs 14 residues. J lost 8 bases, V lost 6 bases, and 12 bases had no gene match. Germline V gene lookup returns CDR1 KGHSH and CDR2 LQKENI. The CDR3 sequence: CASSRTGRDKGYTF. CDR3 DNA: TGTGCCAGCTCCCGGACAGGAAGGGATAAAGGCTACACCTTC.